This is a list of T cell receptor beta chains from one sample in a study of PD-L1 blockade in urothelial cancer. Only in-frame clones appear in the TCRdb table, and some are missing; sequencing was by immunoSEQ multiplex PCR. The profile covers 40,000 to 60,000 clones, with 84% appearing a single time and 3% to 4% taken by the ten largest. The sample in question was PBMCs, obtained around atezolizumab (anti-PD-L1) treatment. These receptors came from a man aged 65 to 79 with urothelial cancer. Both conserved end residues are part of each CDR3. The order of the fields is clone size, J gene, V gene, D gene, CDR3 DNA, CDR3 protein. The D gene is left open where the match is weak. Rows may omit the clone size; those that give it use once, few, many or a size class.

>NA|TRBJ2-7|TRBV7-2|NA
TGTGCCAGCAGCCCCCACCCGGCAGCTAGCTCCTACGAGCAGTACTTC
CASSPHPAASSYEQYF
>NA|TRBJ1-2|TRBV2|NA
TGTGCCAGCAGTGAAGAGCCTCCGGTTAACTATGGCTACACCTTC
CASSEEPPVNYGYTF
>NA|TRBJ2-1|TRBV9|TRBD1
TGTGCCAGCAGCTTCTCGACAGGGGGCCAATATGAGCAGTTCTTC
CASSFSTGGQYEQFF
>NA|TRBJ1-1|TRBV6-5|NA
TGTGCCAGCAGTTACTCCAACAGCCAAGCTTTCTTT
CASSYSNSQAFF
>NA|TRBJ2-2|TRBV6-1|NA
TGTGCCAGCAGTGAACGGGGATTCACCGGGGAGCTGTTTTTT
CASSERGFTGELFF
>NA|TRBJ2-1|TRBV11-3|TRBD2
TGTGCCAGCAGCTTCACTAGCGGGAGGGACAATGAGCAGTTCTTC
CASSFTSGRDNEQFF
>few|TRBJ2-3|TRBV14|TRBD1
TGTGCCAGCAGCCGGCGGACAGGGGGCACAGATACGCAGTATTTT
CASSRRTGGTDTQYF
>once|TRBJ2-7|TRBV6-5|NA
TGTGCCAGCAGGCCCCGACACAAGCAGATCTACGAGCAGTACTTC
CASRPRHKQIYEQYF
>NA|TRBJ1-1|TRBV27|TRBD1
TGTGCCAGCAGTAACCGGGACAGCCGATTTAAGGGCACTGAAGCTTTCTTT
CASSNRDSRFKGTEAFF
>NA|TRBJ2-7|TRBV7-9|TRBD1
TGTGCCAGCAGCTTGGTAGGGGGCAGTTCCTCCTACGAGCAGTACTTC
CASSLVGGSSSYEQYF
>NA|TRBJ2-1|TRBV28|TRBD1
TGTGCCAGCAGCCCCGGGACAGGGAATTACAATGAGCAGTTCTTC
CASSPGTGNYNEQFF
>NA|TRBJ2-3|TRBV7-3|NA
TGTGCCAGCAGCTTGGGGCCACCCACAGATACGCAGTATTTT
CASSLGPPTDTQYF
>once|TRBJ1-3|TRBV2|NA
TGTGCCAGGAGCAGGGATGACACCATATATTTT
CARSRDDTIYF
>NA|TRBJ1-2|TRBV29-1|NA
TGCAGCGTTCACCCAGATAAATATGGCTACACCTTC
CSVHPDKYGYTF
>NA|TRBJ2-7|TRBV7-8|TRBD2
TGTGCCAGCAGCTTGTGGAGGTCGGGAGGTAATCCCTACGAGCAGTACTTC
CASSLWRSGGNPYEQYF
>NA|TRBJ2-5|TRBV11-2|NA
TGTGCCAGCAGCCCCGGACTGGAAGAGACCCAGTACTTC
CASSPGLEETQYF
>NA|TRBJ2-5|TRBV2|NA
TGTGCCAGCAGTGGGAGGGAGACCCAGTACTTC
CASSGRETQYF
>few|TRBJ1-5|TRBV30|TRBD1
TGTGCCTGGAGCGGGGACAGCCCCAATCAGCCCCAGCATTTT
CAWSGDSPNQPQHF
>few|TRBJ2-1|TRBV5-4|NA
TGTGCCAGCAGCAATTCGGGAAGGAGCTACAATGAGCAGTTCTTC
CASSNSGRSYNEQFF
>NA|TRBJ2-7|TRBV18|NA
TGTGCCAGCAGCCAAAACCGCTACGAGCAGTACTTC
CASSQNRYEQYF
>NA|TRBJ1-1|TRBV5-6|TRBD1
TGTGCCAGCAGCTTGGGGACAGGGTGGGGGGACACTGAAGCTTTCTTT
CASSLGTGWGDTEAFF
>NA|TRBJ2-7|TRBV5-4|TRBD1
TGTGCCAGCAGCGAATGGGACAGGGTCACCTACGAGCAGTACTTC
CASSEWDRVTYEQYF
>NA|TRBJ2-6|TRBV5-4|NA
TGTGCCAGCAGGGCGGGGCCGCCACTCTCTGGGGCCAACGTCCTGACTTTC
CASRAGPPLSGANVLTF
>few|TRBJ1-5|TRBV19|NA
TGTGCCAGTAGTATGTCCAGGGGCCAGCCCCAGCATTTT
CASSMSRGQPQHF
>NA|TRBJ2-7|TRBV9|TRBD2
TGTGCCAGCAGCGTGGGGACTAGCGGGGGTGGCGAGCAGTACTTC
CASSVGTSGGGEQYF
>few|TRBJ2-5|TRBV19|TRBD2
TGTGCCAGTTCTAGCGGCATGGGGGGGAAGACCCAGTACTTC
CASSSGMGGKTQYF
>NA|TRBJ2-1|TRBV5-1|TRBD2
TGCGCCAGCAGCTTGGGGGTTGGACTAGCGGGGGGCCTGAGCTCCTACAATGAGCAGTTCTTC
CASSLGVGLAGGLSSYNEQFF
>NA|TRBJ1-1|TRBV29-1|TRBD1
TGCAGCGTGGACAGGGGAAAGGCCACTGAAGCTTTCTTT
CSVDRGKATEAFF
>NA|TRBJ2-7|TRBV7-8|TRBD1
TGTGCCAGCAGCCTCGACAGGGGTGGCGAGCAGTACTTC
CASSLDRGGEQYF
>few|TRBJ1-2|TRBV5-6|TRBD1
TGTGCCAGCAGCTTGTTAGGGCAGGGGGCTTTCGACGGCTACACCTTC
CASSLLGQGAFDGYTF
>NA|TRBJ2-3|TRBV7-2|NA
TGTGCCAGCAGCCCTAGGGGCGCGTTGGGACTCACAGATACGCAGTATTTT
CASSPRGALGLTDTQYF
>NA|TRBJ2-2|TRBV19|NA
TGTGCCAGTAGTATAGTACAGTACACCGGGGAGCTGTTTTTT
CASSIVQYTGELFF
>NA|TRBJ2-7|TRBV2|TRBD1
TGTGCCAGTAACAGGGGGCCGACCTACGAGCAGTACTTC
CASNRGPTYEQYF
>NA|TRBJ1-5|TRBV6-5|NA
TGTGCCAGCAGTTCCATATCCACGAGGACAGTTCAGCCCCAGCATTTT
CASSSISTRTVQPQHF
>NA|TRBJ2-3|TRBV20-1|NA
TGCAGTGCTACCCCTAGCGAAACGCAGTATTTT
CSATPSETQYF
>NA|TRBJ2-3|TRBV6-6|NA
TGTGCCAGCAGTTACTCCCAGGGTCGAACAGATACGCAGTATTTT
CASSYSQGRTDTQYF
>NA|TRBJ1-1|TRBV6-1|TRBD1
TGTGCCAGCATACAGGGGGCGACCAGGCCAGCTTTCTTT
CASIQGATRPAFF
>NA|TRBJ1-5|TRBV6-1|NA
TGTGCCACAGGTCCGGACATAAATCAGCCCCAGCATTTT
CATGPDINQPQHF
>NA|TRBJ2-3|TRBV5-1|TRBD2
TGCGCCAGCAGTGACGGGGGGGCTTATACGCAGTATTTT
CASSDGGAYTQYF
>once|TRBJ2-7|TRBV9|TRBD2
TGTGCCAGCTGTCGCGGGGCTAGCGGGACCTCCTACGAGCAGTACTTC
CASCRGASGTSYEQYF
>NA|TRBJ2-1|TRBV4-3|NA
TGCGCCAGCAGCCAAGATCAGGGGTCCTACAATGAGCAGTTCTTC
CASSQDQGSYNEQFF
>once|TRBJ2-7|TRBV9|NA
TGTGCCAGCAGTGTGGGGGGAGGCGAGCAGTACTTC
CASSVGGGEQYF
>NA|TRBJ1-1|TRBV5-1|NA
TGCGCCAGCAGCTTGGTAGGGGCGATGACTGAAGCTTTCTTT
CASSLVGAMTEAFF
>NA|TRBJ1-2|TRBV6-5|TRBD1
TGTGCCAGCAGTTACGGGGGGACAGGGAACTATGGCTACACCTTC
CASSYGGTGNYGYTF
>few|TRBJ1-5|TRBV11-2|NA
TGTGCCAGCAGCTTAGGGGTGGGACAAGACAATCAGCCCCAGCATTTT
CASSLGVGQDNQPQHF